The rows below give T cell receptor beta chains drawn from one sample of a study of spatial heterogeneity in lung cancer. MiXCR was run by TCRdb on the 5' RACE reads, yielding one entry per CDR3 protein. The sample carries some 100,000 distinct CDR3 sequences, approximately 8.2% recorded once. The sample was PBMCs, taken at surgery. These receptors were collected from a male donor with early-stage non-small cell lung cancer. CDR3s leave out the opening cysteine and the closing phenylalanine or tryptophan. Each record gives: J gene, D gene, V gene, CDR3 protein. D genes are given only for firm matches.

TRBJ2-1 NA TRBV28 ASEAPDTSYNEQF
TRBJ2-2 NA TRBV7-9 ASSRDPGELF
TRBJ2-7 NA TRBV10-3 AIMGIGSYEQY
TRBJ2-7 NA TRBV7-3 ASSLGPNYEQY
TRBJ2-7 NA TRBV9 ASSVGQTSSYEQY
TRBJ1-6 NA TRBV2 ASRREGSSYNSPLH
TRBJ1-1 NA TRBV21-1 ASILLIRLDTEAF
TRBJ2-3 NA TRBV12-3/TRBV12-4 ASSPEGVLTDTQY
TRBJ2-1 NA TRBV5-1 ASSSSSGQDSYNEQF
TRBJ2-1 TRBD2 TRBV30 AWRRLAGRYNEQF
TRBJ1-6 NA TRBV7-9 ASSLIAGSNSPLH
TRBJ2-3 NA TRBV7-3 ASSLRPRGDTQY
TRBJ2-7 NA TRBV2 ASSERRHEQY
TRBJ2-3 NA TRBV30 AWSLGVNTDTQY
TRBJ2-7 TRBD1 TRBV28 ASTRDSSYEQY
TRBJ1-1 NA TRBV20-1 SARKDNLNTEAF
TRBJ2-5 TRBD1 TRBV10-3 AISEDRVQETQY
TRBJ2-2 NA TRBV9 ASSVGGTGELF
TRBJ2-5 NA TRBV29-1 SVEAQGETQY
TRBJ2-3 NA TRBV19 ASRPGPDTDTQY
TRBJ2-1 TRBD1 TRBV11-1 ASSPRQGNEQF
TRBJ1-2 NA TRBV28 ASQNNYGYT
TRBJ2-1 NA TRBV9 ASSAGGYNEQF
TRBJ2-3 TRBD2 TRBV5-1 ASSLAGAVTDTQY
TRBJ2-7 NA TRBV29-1 SALSLRYEQY
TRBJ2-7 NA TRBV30 AWSGGDSYEQY
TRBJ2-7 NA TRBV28 ASSLYTTSYEQY
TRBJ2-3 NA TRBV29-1 SAAGTSSTDTQY
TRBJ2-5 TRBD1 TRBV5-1 ASSLRGQGAGETQY
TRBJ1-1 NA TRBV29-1 SVGDGDTEAF
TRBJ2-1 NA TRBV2 ASSEGSYNEQF
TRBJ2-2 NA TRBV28 ASSLWDLIRDPGELF
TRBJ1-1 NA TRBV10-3 AISEGAGNTEAF
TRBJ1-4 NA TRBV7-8 ASSAQGGENEKLF
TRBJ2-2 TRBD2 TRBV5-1 ASSSGTSGTGELF
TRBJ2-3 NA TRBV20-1 RGVGGVGTDTQY
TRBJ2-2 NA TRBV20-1 SASDPSNTGELF
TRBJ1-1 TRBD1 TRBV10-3 AINPGTGAQSF
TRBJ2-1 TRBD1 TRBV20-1 SARGQGAGNEQF
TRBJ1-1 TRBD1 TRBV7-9 ASSLRDRGGGAF
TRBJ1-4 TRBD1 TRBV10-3 AISGRPGGEEKLF
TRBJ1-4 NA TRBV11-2 ASSLVSCREKLF